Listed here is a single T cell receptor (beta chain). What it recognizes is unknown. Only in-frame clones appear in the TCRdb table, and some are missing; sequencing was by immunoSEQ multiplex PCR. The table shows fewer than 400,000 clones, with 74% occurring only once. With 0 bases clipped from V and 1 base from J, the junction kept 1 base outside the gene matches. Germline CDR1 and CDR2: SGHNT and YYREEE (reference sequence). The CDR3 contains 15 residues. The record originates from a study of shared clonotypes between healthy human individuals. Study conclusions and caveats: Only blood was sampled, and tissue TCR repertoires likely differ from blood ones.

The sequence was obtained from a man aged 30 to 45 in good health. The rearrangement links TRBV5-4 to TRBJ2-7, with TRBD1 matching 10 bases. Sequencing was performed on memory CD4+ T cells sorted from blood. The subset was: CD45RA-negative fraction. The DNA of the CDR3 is TGTGCCAGCAGCTTGGTGGGACAGGGGTCCTACGAGCAGTACTTC. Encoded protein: CASSLVGQGSYEQYF.